This T cell receptor (beta chain) originates from a study of shared clonotypes between healthy human individuals. The method was immunoSEQ multiplex PCR; TCRdb's version includes in-frame clones alone and lacks a portion of them. The sample contains some 2,400,000 clones, approximately 94% of which appear only once. This CDR3 region has 13 residues. CDR1 and CDR2 (germline): MNHEY, SMNVEV (reference sequence). Trimming cost V 4 bases and J 1 base, with 7 bases left between them. The chain has TRBV27 and TRBJ2-5; D is unclear. Sequenced sample: naive CD4+ T cells sorted from blood. As for subset: CD45RA+ positively selected. The clonotype originates from a man between 18 and 29 years old in good health. CDR3 nucleotide sequence: TGTGCCAGCAGTTCCCGGATCCAAGAGACCCAGTACTTC. Its protein is CASSSRIQETQYF.